This is a list of T cell receptor beta chains from one sample in a study of radiation and T cells in renal cell carcinoma. The assay was immunoSEQ multiplex PCR, and TCRdb's table has in-frame clones only and misses some. This sample has 90,000 to 95,000 clones, with 82% found just once. This specimen was blood, taken from a patient whose treatment included radiotherapy and nephrectomy. The source of these receptors is a man aged 60-69 years with renal cell carcinoma. Each CDR3 is given without its conserved first and last residue. The order of the fields is CDR3 length, J gene, V gene, CDR3 protein.

CDR3 length: 12; J gene: TRBJ2-7; V gene: TRBV10-3; CDR3 protein: AISEGLDSYEQY
CDR3 length: 13; J gene: TRBJ2-3; V gene: TRBV6-5; CDR3 protein: ASSYSLYSTDTQY
CDR3 length: 12; J gene: TRBJ2-7; V gene: TRBV27; CDR3 protein: ASSFSGLGGEQY
CDR3 length: 14; J gene: TRBJ2-2; V gene: TRBV5-1; CDR3 protein: ASSTLTGGGTGELF
CDR3 length: 14; J gene: TRBJ2-3; V gene: TRBV5-1; CDR3 protein: ASSLTLAALGDTQY
CDR3 length: 13; J gene: TRBJ1-4; V gene: TRBV7-8; CDR3 protein: ASSSRDREGEKLF
CDR3 length: 12; J gene: TRBJ2-2; V gene: TRBV5-4; CDR3 protein: ASSLDTRSGELF
CDR3 length: 12; J gene: TRBJ1-2; V gene: TRBV19; CDR3 protein: ASRSARTSYGYT
CDR3 length: 12; J gene: TRBJ2-3; V gene: TRBV5-1; CDR3 protein: ASSLGSTEDTQY
CDR3 length: 11; J gene: TRBJ2-7; V gene: TRBV6-5; CDR3 protein: ASRGQGLREQY
CDR3 length: 14; J gene: TRBJ2-6; V gene: TRBV9; CDR3 protein: ASSVGGISGANVLT
CDR3 length: 11; J gene: TRBJ2-7; V gene: TRBV7-9; CDR3 protein: ASSEGRDYEQY
CDR3 length: 14; J gene: TRBJ2-7; V gene: TRBV11-2; CDR3 protein: ASSLTSAGQGYEQY
CDR3 length: 11; J gene: TRBJ2-4; V gene: TRBV4-3; CDR3 protein: ASSQGVLNIQY
CDR3 length: 12; J gene: TRBJ1-1; V gene: TRBV27; CDR3 protein: ASSFVWNTNEAF
CDR3 length: 13; J gene: TRBJ1-6; V gene: TRBV5-1; CDR3 protein: ASSSTGTGNSPLH
CDR3 length: 12; J gene: TRBJ1-2; V gene: TRBV19; CDR3 protein: ASSIPGLSYGYT
CDR3 length: 14; J gene: TRBJ1-2; V gene: TRBV7-9; CDR3 protein: ASSLAGGQAIYGYT
CDR3 length: 16; J gene: TRBJ2-2; V gene: TRBV4-1; CDR3 protein: ASSQAGLAGGNTGELF
CDR3 length: 13; J gene: TRBJ2-7; V gene: TRBV6-6; CDR3 protein: ASSYELPGSYEQY
CDR3 length: 13; J gene: TRBJ2-7; V gene: TRBV15; CDR3 protein: ATSRDHGSSYEQY
CDR3 length: 13; J gene: TRBJ2-7; V gene: TRBV6-5; CDR3 protein: ASSSPGQGTYEQY
CDR3 length: 11; J gene: TRBJ1-4; V gene: TRBV7-9; CDR3 protein: ASSLGTSEKLF
CDR3 length: 12; J gene: TRBJ1-4; V gene: TRBV6-1; CDR3 protein: ASSWGQGNEKLF
CDR3 length: 13; J gene: TRBJ2-7; V gene: TRBV5-6; CDR3 protein: ASRDRARVSYEQY
CDR3 length: 11; J gene: TRBJ2-7; V gene: TRBV5-6; CDR3 protein: ASSLAGLYEQY
CDR3 length: 13; J gene: TRBJ2-7; V gene: TRBV18; CDR3 protein: ASSPPNGGTYEQY
CDR3 length: 12; J gene: TRBJ1-6; V gene: TRBV30; CDR3 protein: AWSLGRGNSPLH
CDR3 length: 13; J gene: TRBJ2-7; V gene: TRBV30; CDR3 protein: AWSVGGTGGNEQY
CDR3 length: 14; J gene: TRBJ1-4; V gene: TRBV11-2; CDR3 protein: ASSFLQGATNEKLF
CDR3 length: 13; J gene: TRBJ2-6; V gene: TRBV14; CDR3 protein: ASSPQLSGANVLT
CDR3 length: 10; J gene: TRBJ1-5; V gene: TRBV9; CDR3 protein: ASPPYHQPQH
CDR3 length: 13; J gene: TRBJ2-6; V gene: TRBV30; CDR3 protein: AWRATGSGANVLT
CDR3 length: 16; J gene: TRBJ2-1; V gene: TRBV5-1; CDR3 protein: ASSYPLVGGPYENEQF
CDR3 length: 14; J gene: TRBJ2-3; V gene: TRBV6-1; CDR3 protein: ASSEAAGVGADTQY
CDR3 length: 11; J gene: TRBJ2-1; V gene: TRBV29-1; CDR3 protein: SVDTSGRPQQF
CDR3 length: 10; J gene: TRBJ2-1; V gene: TRBV5-1; CDR3 protein: ASSRDSPEQF
CDR3 length: 14; J gene: TRBJ2-3; V gene: TRBV6-5; CDR3 protein: ASSYGGQLRTDTQY
CDR3 length: 13; J gene: TRBJ2-3; V gene: TRBV7-6; CDR3 protein: ASSLAGQTTDTQY
CDR3 length: 12; J gene: TRBJ1-2; V gene: TRBV28; CDR3 protein: ASSLGTGGYGYT
CDR3 length: 14; J gene: TRBJ2-3; V gene: TRBV25-1; CDR3 protein: ASSEYRIPVVDTQY
CDR3 length: 15; J gene: TRBJ2-7; V gene: TRBV12-5; CDR3 protein: ASGLNPGTSGTYEQY
CDR3 length: 11; J gene: TRBJ2-2; V gene: TRBV19; CDR3 protein: AGGGQGAGELF
CDR3 length: 11; J gene: TRBJ1-1; V gene: TRBV27; CDR3 protein: ASKDGGWTEAF
CDR3 length: 17; J gene: TRBJ1-5; V gene: TRBV27; CDR3 protein: ASSYKALTGRNSNQPQH